The next 31 T cell receptor beta chains were all read from a single sample in a study of CD8 T cells in ankylosing spondylitis. TCRdb recomputed calls from the 5' RACE reads with MiXCR, one row per CDR3 protein. The sample includes a few hundred thousand distinct CDR3 sequences, roughly 20% of them seen just once. Sequencing was performed on blood, either unsorted or a sorted T cell fraction (not recorded which). The source is a female donor with ankylosing spondylitis or in good health (not recorded which).

The J gene is TRBJ2-1, the V gene TRBV10-2; 12 bases are a match to TRBD2. From germline, CDR1 is WSHSY and CDR2 SAAADI. The CDR3 has 16 amino acids. Trimming took 6 bases from V and 10 from J; bases not matched to a gene: 13. The CDR3 sequence is CASSQGRLAGVGEQFF. The CDR3 DNA sequence: TGCGCCAGCAGCCAGGGGAGACTAGCGGGAGTAGGGGAGCAGTTCTTC.

This clonotype was seen a handful of times. The chain carries TRBV20-1 and TRBJ2-7; the match to TRBD2 covers 9 bases. CDR1 DFQATT and CDR2 SNEGSKA come from the germline V gene (reference sequence). The ends lost 5 bases at V and 4 bases at J; junction bases unmatched: 18. The CDR3 runs 17 residues. Here the CDR3 reads CSASPMVFGGRGYEQYF. CDR3 DNA: TGCAGTGCTTCCCCTATGGTATTTGGCGGGAGGGGGTACGAGCAGTACTTC.

This clonotype was seen at least ten times. This CDR3 reads CASTRNRENEQFF. The CDR3 DNA is TGTGCCAGCACTAGGAACAGGGAGAATGAGCAGTTCTTC. V usage is TRBV6-1 and J usage is TRBJ2-1; D is perhaps TRBD1 (6 bases). CDR3 length: 13 amino acids. Trimming cost V 7 bases and J 7 bases, with 14 bases left between them. Looked up from germline, CDR1 is MNHNS and CDR2 is SASEGT.

The CDR3 spells CSAKGPGPAFF. CDR3 in DNA: TGCAGTGCTAAGGGTCCCGGGCCAGCTTTCTTT. V usage is TRBV20-1 and J usage is TRBJ1-1; D ambiguous. The CDR3 runs to 11 residues. Trimming took 4 bases from V and 10 from J, leaving 13 bases between them. Germline V gene sequence: CDR1 DFQATT, CDR2 SNEGSKA (reference sequence).

The table lists this clonotype with many counts. The rearrangement links TRBV7-2 to TRBJ2-3; the D is unclear. CDR1 and CDR2 (germline): SGHTA, FQGNSA. CDR3 length: 13 residues. With 5 bases removed from V and 3 bases from J, the gap between germline ends came to 9 bases. The CDR3 protein is CASSRVRTDTQYF. For the CDR3, the DNA is TGTGCCAGCAGCCGGGTTCGGACAGATACGCAGTATTTT.

This clonotype occurred a few times. V is TRBV20-1 and J is TRBJ2-1, with D possibly TRBD2 on 5 matching bases. V was cut by 6 bases and J by 0 bases, with 18 bases left in between. Germline loops: CDR1 DFQATT, CDR2 SNEGSKA (reference sequence). This CDR3 region has 16 residues. CDR3 in amino acids: CSAVPLSVSSYNEQFF. The CDR3 DNA follows: TGCAGTGCCGTCCCCCTTAGCGTGAGCTCCTACAATGAGCAGTTCTTC.

The sample holds a few counts of this clonotype. The chain couples TRBV2 to TRBJ2-3, with 8 bases identical to TRBD2. Germline CDR1 is SNHLY and CDR2 is FYNNEI. This CDR3 has 14 amino acids. V lost 9 bases to trimming and J lost 4 bases; unmatched junction nucleotides: 9. The CDR3 spells CASRSGKRSDTQYF. For the CDR3, the DNA is TGTGCCAGTCGTAGCGGGAAACGTTCAGATACGCAGTATTTT.

The V call is TRBV2, the J call TRBJ2-1, with unresolved D. The CDR3 length is 13 residues. The germline gives CDR1 SNHLY, CDR2 FYNNEI. Trimming removed 7 bases at V and 5 bases at J, with 12 bases between. The CDR3 protein is CASILYFNNEQFF. As DNA, the CDR3 is TGTGCCAGCATATTGTACTTTAACAATGAGCAGTTCTTC. Full variable domain (missing parts from reference TRBV2 and TRBJ2-1): EPEVTQTPSHQVTQMGQEVILRCVPISNHLYFYWYRQILGQKVEFLVSFYNNEISEKSEIFDDQFSVERPDGSNFTLKIRSTKLEDSAMYFCASILYFNNEQFFGPGTRLTVL.

This clonotype occurred a few times. This chain joins TRBV6-2 or TRBV6-3 and TRBJ2-1; tentatively, D is TRBD2 (7 bases). Germline V CDR1 and CDR2: MNHEY, SVGEGT. The CDR3 length is 17 residues. Trimming took 0 bases from V and 7 from J, leaving 19 bases between them. CDR3 region: CASSYSGRGHGRNEQFF. Written as DNA, the CDR3 is TGTGCCAGCAGTTACTCGGGGAGGGGACACGGAAGGAATGAGCAGTTCTTC.

V usage is TRBV7-2 and J usage is TRBJ2-1; 8 bases are shared with TRBD2. Trimming removed 4 bases from V and 9 bases from J; junction bases left unmatched: 11. The germline V gene has CDR1 SGHTA and CDR2 FQGNSA. CDR3 length: 15 residues. Here the CDR3 reads CASSSSGTSFAEQFF. In DNA, the CDR3 is TGTGCCAGCAGCTCGTCCGGGACTAGTTTCGCTGAGCAGTTCTTC.

This clonotype was observed a handful of times. This rearrangement joins TRBV30 to TRBJ1-2; D is unresolved. The CDR3 runs to 13 residues. V dropped 2 bases and J dropped 4 bases, with 11 bases sitting between them. CDR1 is GTSNPN and CDR2 is SVGIG in the germline V gene (reference sequence). CDR3 DNA sequence: TGTGCCTGGAGTCCGGGCCGACTCTATGGCTACACCTTC. It yields the protein CAWSPGRLYGYTF.

This chain links TRBV5-1 with TRBJ2-2, with D uncertain. The CDR3 has 16 residues. Germline loops: CDR1 SGHRS, CDR2 YFSETQ. Trimming shortened V by 0 bases and J by 0 bases, and 9 bases separated the two germline ends. This chain's CDR3 is CASSLDTMANTGELFF. DNA of the CDR3: TGCGCCAGCAGCTTGGACACCATGGCGAACACCGGGGAGCTGTTTTTT. Based on the CDR3 plus reference TRBV5-1 and TRBJ2-2, the full variable domain is KAGVTQTPRYLIKTRGQQVTLSCSPISGHRSVSWYQQTPGQGLQFLFEYFSETQRNKGNFPGRFSGRQFSNSRSEMNVSTLELGDSALYLCASSLDTMANTGELFFGEGSRLTVL.

This clonotype was recorded many times. The V gene is TRBV6-5, the J gene TRBJ1-1; a weak D match, TRBD1 (5 bases). Germline lookup yields CDR1 MNHEY and CDR2 SVGAGI. V lost 0 bases and J 1 base, leaving 6 bases between the germline ends. This CDR3 is 14 amino acids long. CDR3 DNA sequence: TGTGCCAGCAGTTACTCCGGGGGGAACACTGAAGCTTTCTTT. Translated, it gives CASSYSGGNTEAFF.

This rearrangement joins TRBV5-1 to TRBJ1-2; D is unclear. This CDR3 region has 16 residues. The germline V gene encodes CDR1 SGHRS and CDR2 YFSETQ. Trimming left V 0 bases short and J 7 bases short, with 19 bases between. The CDR3 DNA sequence: TGCGCCAGCAGCTTGGTTCTCGGGGAGGGTCTCTCTGGCTACACCTTC. Translating it yields CASSLVLGEGLSGYTF.

This clonotype was detected once. The CDR3 DNA follows: TGTGCCAGTACTCGTCCGGGACTAGCTATTCACGAGCAGTACTTC. Its translation: CASTRPGLAIHEQYF. The J gene is TRBJ2-7, the V gene TRBV6-2 or TRBV6-3; 9 positions agree with TRBD2. Trimming took 9 bases from V and 5 from J; bases not matched to a gene: 14. CDR3 length: 15 residues. Germline V gives CDR1 MNHEY, CDR2 SVGEGT.

The V call is TRBV5-1, the J call TRBJ2-1; TRBD1 aligns across 7 bases. The trim removed 1 base at V and 0 bases at J, leaving 4 bases unmatched. The CDR3 length is 16 residues. CDR1 is SGHRS and CDR2 is YFSETQ in the germline V gene. The CDR3 loop reads CASSLLGTASYNEQFF. DNA of the CDR3: TGCGCCAGCAGCTTGCTCGGGACAGCCTCCTACAATGAGCAGTTCTTC.

This clonotype has only a few counts. This rearrangement joins TRBV7-8 to TRBJ1-5, with D possibly matching TRBD1 (5 bases). The V and J ends lost 3 bases and 6 bases respectively, with 15 bases between them. The CDR3 sequence is 15 residues long. Germline lookup yields CDR1 SGHVS and CDR2 FQNEAQ. The CDR3 spells CASSLVRGESQPQHF. The DNA of the CDR3 is TGTGCCAGCAGCTTGGTTCGGGGGGAGAGTCAGCCCCAGCATTTT.

This clonotype was seen repeatedly, ten times or more. V gene TRBV29-1 combines with J gene TRBJ2-1, with D possibly being TRBD1 (6 bases). The CDR3 covers 13 residues. Trimming cost V 8 bases and J 1 base, with 12 bases left between them. From germline, CDR1 is SQVTM and CDR2 ANQGSEA. The DNA of the CDR3 is TGCAGCACAGAGGGGGAATCCTACAATGAGCAGTTCTTC. It translates to CSTEGESYNEQFF.

This clonotype was detected a few times. The chain carries TRBV20-1 and TRBJ2-7, with D unresolved. The CDR3 runs 12 residues. Germline V gene data show CDR1 as DFQATT and CDR2 as SNEGSKA (reference sequence). V was trimmed by 6 bases and J by 7 bases, leaving 16 bases between them. CDR3 coding DNA: TGCAGTGCCAAAGGGAACGCGGAGGAGCAGTACTTC. This codes for CSAKGNAEEQYF.

This rearrangement joins TRBV11-2 to TRBJ2-5; 10 positions agree with TRBD1. Germline loops: CDR1 SGHAT, CDR2 FQNNGV. The CDR3 loop spans 15 amino acids. V shed 5 bases and J 5 bases; nucleotides not matched to a gene: 8. This chain's CDR3 is CASSLGDRGQETQYF. The CDR3 bases are TGTGCCAGCAGCCTCGGGGACAGGGGCCAGGAGACCCAGTACTTC.

V gene TRBV12-3 or TRBV12-4 combines with J gene TRBJ2-3; a possible D gene is TRBD2 (6 bases). The CDR3 contains 15 residues. V lost 5 bases and J 4 bases, leaving 16 bases between the germline ends. CDR3: CASSPGVLGADTQYF. Here the CDR3 DNA reads TGTGCCAGCAGTCCGGGAGTTTTGGGGGCAGATACGCAGTATTTT.

J is TRBJ2-3 and V is TRBV4-3, with D perhaps matching TRBD2 (6 bases). Trimming stripped 0 bases from V and 2 bases from J, with 12 bases between. The V gene's germline CDR1 is LGHNA and CDR2 YSLEER. This CDR3 is 16 amino acids long. CDR3 sequence: CASSQESSGFTDTQYF. CDR3 sequence (DNA): TGCGCCAGCAGCCAAGAATCAAGCGGGTTCACAGATACGCAGTATTTT.

This clonotype has a count of ten or more. The rearrangement links TRBV20-1 to TRBJ2-7; D perhaps matches TRBD1 (5 bases). CDR1 and CDR2 (germline): DFQATT, SNEGSKA (reference sequence). V was clipped by 5 bases and J by 0 bases, with 11 bases between them. This CDR3 spans 13 amino acids. The CDR3 is CSAQGTISYEQYF. CDR3 coding DNA: TGCAGTGCTCAGGGCACAATCTCCTACGAGCAGTACTTC.

The V call is TRBV20-1, the J call TRBJ1-1, with unresolved D. The CDR3 consists of 13 residues. Germline V gives CDR1 DFQATT, CDR2 SNEGSKA (reference sequence). V shed 5 bases and J shed 7 bases, with 17 bases lying between them. The CDR3 sequence is CSAPRVSRDEAFF. Here the CDR3 DNA reads TGCAGTGCTCCGCGGGTGTCGAGGGATGAAGCTTTCTTT.

The chain has TRBV3-1 and TRBJ1-1; D is ambiguous. Germline values: CDR1 LGHDT, CDR2 YNNKEL (reference sequence). V shed 1 base and J shed 4 bases, with 4 bases lying between them. There are 12 residues in the CDR3. In DNA, the CDR3 is TGTGCCAGCAGCCAAGTAGCCACTGAAGCTTTCTTT. Translation gives CASSQVATEAFF.

This clonotype was seen ten or more times. J is TRBJ2-7 and V is TRBV20-1; 8 nucleotides match TRBD2. Trimming removed 3 bases from V and 4 bases from J; junction bases left unmatched: 2. Germline V gene lookup returns CDR1 DFQATT and CDR2 SNEGSKA (reference sequence). This CDR3 contains 12 residues. The CDR3 spells CSASRGGYEQYF. For the CDR3, the DNA is TGCAGTGCTAGTCGGGGGGGTTACGAGCAGTACTTC.

The V and J genes are TRBV20-1 and TRBJ2-3; D not resolved. CDR1 and CDR2 (germline): DFQATT, SNEGSKA (reference sequence). The CDR3 is made up of 10 amino acids. Trimming left V 5 bases short and J 10 bases short, with 10 bases between. In DNA, the CDR3 is TGCAGTGCTCCATACCCCTCGCAGTATTTT. Translated: CSAPYPSQYF.

Many counts were recorded for this clonotype. The chain carries TRBV20-1 and TRBJ2-5; 12 bases map to TRBD2. With 5 bases clipped from V and 7 bases from J, the junction kept 2 bases outside the gene matches. Germline CDR1 is DFQATT and CDR2 is SNEGSKA (reference sequence). The CDR3 spans 12 residues. The CDR3 spells CSAPSGRGTQYF. In DNA, the CDR3 is TGCAGTGCTCCTAGCGGGAGGGGGACCCAGTACTTC.

This clonotype was observed a few times. The chain combines TRBV30 with TRBJ1-1; D unresolved. Between the trimmed V and J ends, which lost 1 base and 6 bases, there was a span of 12 bases. In germline, CDR1 is GTSNPN, CDR2 SVGIG (reference sequence). The CDR3 consists of 13 residues. This CDR3 reads CAWSEAVGAEAFF. CDR3 sequence (DNA): TGTGCCTGGAGTGAGGCGGTTGGGGCTGAAGCTTTCTTT.

This clonotype was observed a handful of times. This chain joins TRBV5-6 and TRBJ2-7; 8 nucleotides agree with TRBD1. With 5 bases clipped from V and 6 bases from J, the junction kept 4 bases outside the gene matches. There are 12 residues in the CDR3. The germline gives CDR1 SGHDT, CDR2 YYEEEE. The chain's CDR3 is CASRLQGGEQYF. CDR3 coding DNA: TGTGCCAGCAGACTACAGGGGGGCGAGCAGTACTTC.

The chain is built from TRBV25-1 and TRBJ2-3; a possible D gene is TRBD1 (5 bases). Trimming took 5 bases from V and 4 from J, leaving 13 bases between them. CDR3 length: 14 amino acids. CDR1 is MGHDK, CDR2 SYGVNS, per germline. CDR3 residues: CASSPFRQPDTQYF. The CDR3 DNA reads as TGTGCCAGCAGTCCCTTTAGACAGCCAGATACGCAGTATTTT.